This TCR beta chain derives from a study of T cells after yellow fever vaccination. Study details: Each low-cell-number fraction was prepared by means of SMART-Seq v4 Ultra Low Input.

V shed 8 bases and J shed 8 bases, with 11 bases lying between them. The CDR3 contains 11 residues. Germline values: CDR1 SGHKS, CDR2 YYEKEE (reference sequence). Remarks on this clonotype: The antigen remains undetermined.

Study conclusions and caveats: The study noted that FACS-sorted repertoires could contain abundant clonotypes contaminating from the bulk population.

5'RACE template switching generated TCR cDNA, adding a universal primer site and UMIs. TCRdb re-called the 5' RACE reads through MiXCR, storing one row per CDR3 protein. The table lists a few hundred thousand distinct CDR3 sequences, about 6.9% of them singletons. The sequences come from PBMCs, collected 35 to 50 days after the first yellow fever vaccination. This TCR was sampled from a man younger than 35 who received the YFV17D yellow fever vaccine. The rearrangement uses TRBV5-5 and TRBJ1-3; D gene unclear. The CDR3 DNA reads TGTGCCAGAAGACCCCGGGACACCATATATTTT. Encoded protein: CARRPRDTIYF.